This TCR beta chain derives from a study of T cells in Graves' hyperthyroidism and ophthalmopathy (dated by TCRdb to about 2019). As for the study more broadly: Peripheral blood was sampled at the time of initial diagnosis, prior to any treatment. The paper reports TCR Vbeta CDR3 sequencing of more than 120 peripheral blood samples: under 45 ophthalmopathy, 70 to 85 hyperthyroidism and 17 progressor patients. The roughly 100 discovery patients were divided at random into training and test sets in a 7:3 ratio. After blood sampling, hyperthyroidism patients were treated with methimazole at a starting dose of 30 mg daily, and ophthalmopathy patients were treated with high-dose intravenous methylprednisolone. TCR V-J signatures able to tell the groups apart were searched for in a discovery cohort of 90 to 100 patients, of whom approximately 40 had Graves' ophthalmopathy and around 57 had stable Graves' hyperthyroidism. In addition, the study compared T-cell repertoires in thyroid tissue and in blood from several Graves' hyperthyroidism patients. An independent validation cohort of about 20 hyperthyroidism patients and approximately 16 patients who later progressed to ophthalmopathy tested prospective prediction of ophthalmopathy. Paper-wide results and their limitations: Ophthalmopathy was separated from stable hyperthyroidism by a 13 V-J signature model, with roughly 88% sensitivity and 81% to 82% specificity obtained in cross-validation and 80%/75% obtained in testing. Sample size was not statistically predetermined, and blinding of investigators to group allocation was not performed. Most expanded thyroid clonotypes (frequency above 0.001) were also detected in blood, suggesting blood repertoires may reflect thyroid immune responses. In validation, progression to ophthalmopathy was predicted by the model with roughly 71% sensitivity and around 76% specificity, a median of about 6.8 months before onset.

The TCR beta CDR3 regions were amplified from RNA transcripts. The first round of RT-PCR for the TCR CDR3 was performed with the HTBI primer set and the Qiagen OneStep RT-PCR kit. Libraries were constructed in a second round of multiplex PCR, after which size selection and purification were carried out. The libraries were sequenced on an Illumina HiSeq2000 using paired-end 100 bp reads. On the study's bioinformatics: SOAPnuke was used to process the raw data, throwing out any read that contained adapters or uncalled bases, had a mean Phred below 15, or lacked an exact constant-primer or identifier match. High-quality paired reads were merged with COPE v1.2.5, and unique nucleotide sequences were defined as clonotypes. Clonotypes were aligned to IMGT TRBV, TRBD and TRBJ reference segments using MiTCR v1.1. Only V-J combinations with frequency above 0.0001, covering roughly 99% of repertoires, were analysed. A TCS score was defined as the ratio of F50 (clonal expansion) to E x V (chaos), with BLOSUM62-based TCRdist applied between CDR3 peptides within each V-J. Welch's t-statistics and random forest reduced just over 500 V-J features to 10 to 15, which were used in a naive Bayes classifier (R e1071). TCRdb applied fastp at Q25 and MiXCR to the public reads, then kept only in-frame beta chains. CDR3 protein sequences are deduplicated, and each keeps its most common genes and DNA. The V and J calls, along with clone size, are taken from TCRdb and not from the paper's own processing. Here the sample has fewer than 850,000 distinct CDR3 sequences; approximately 15% occur a single time. The ten biggest clones cover less than 20% of the sample.

CDR1 SGHVS and CDR2 FQNEAQ were looked up in the germline V gene. The CDR3 measures 14 amino acids from cysteine to phenylalanine. The DNA shown is the 42-base CDR3, in frame from base 1. The V and J ends are trimmed by 1 base and 5 bases, leaving 12 bases between them. This clonotype was picked up many times. The antigen this receptor binds is unknown. Base qualities are not provided; no much larger clone lies one nucleotide away. Stable Graves' hyperthyroidism was defined as no progression to ophthalmopathy during 18 months of follow-up. Hyperthyroidism patients were newly diagnosed, with disease duration under 2 months, and aged 18 to 65 years. Any patient with an uncontrolled infection, another autoimmune disease, pregnancy or lactation was excluded. Diagnoses were established on the basis of clinical symptoms, serum thyroxine and TRAb, thyroid ultrasound, and orbital computed tomography. PBMCs were separated from over 9 ml of fresh peripheral blood using Ficoll-Paque density gradient centrifugation. Total RNA was extracted with Trizol reagent, and quality was checked on an Agilent 2100 Bioanalyzer.

This TCR was recovered from a man aged 50 or older with Graves' hyperthyroidism. Sequencing used blood. Recombination joined TRBV7-8 with TRBJ2-7; the D gene is perhaps TRBD2, on 6 matching bases. The DNA is TGTGCCAGCAGCTTAGTGGCTAGCGATGACGAGCAGTACTTC. Its coded protein is CASSLVASDDEQYF. The entire variable domain, with the stretches around the CDR3 drawn from the reference TRBV7-8 and TRBJ2-7 proteins, is GAGVSQSPRYKVAKRGQDVALRCDPISGHVSLFWYQQALGQGPEFLTYFQNEAQLDKSGLPSDRFFAERPEGSVSTLKIQRTQQEDSAVYLCASSLVASDDEQYFGPGTRLTVT.